This T cell receptor beta chain was retrieved from a study of blood T cell repertoires in COVID-19. Study background: Acute and convalescent COVID-19 samples came from the United States, Italy and Spain. T cells, B-cell-depleted T cells, or PBMCs supplied cDNA or gDNA.

The sample holds a few counts of this clone. Original processing methods: Estimates of nucleated cell counts were drawn from the amplification of reference gene primers. Assay used: immunoSEQ multiplex PCR; TCRdb lists only in-frame clones, some missing. Clone size and the V and J calls come from that table; the DNA yielded D and trimming. Seen here are about 150,000 clones, around nine tenths observed once, and the top ten hold over 2.5%. V was clipped by 5 bases and J by 7 bases, with 11 bases between them. CDR1 and CDR2 from the germline V gene are MDHEN and SYDVKM. This CDR3 has 12 residues. This receptor was taken from a man between 60 and 75 years old with active or convalescent COVID-19. The chain recombines TRBV28 with TRBJ1-2; no firm D call. Sequenced input: peripheral blood. CDR3 in DNA: TGTGCCAGCAGTCACGGGGAGAGTGGCTACACCTTC. It is translated as CASSHGESGYTF.